This TCR beta chain is drawn from a study of cytomegalovirus exposure and HLA in healthy donors. General observations from the study: Three chains linked to CMV were shown in vitro to be specific for CMV antigens.

The CDR3 consists of 16 residues. Germline assignment: CDR1 SGHRS and CDR2 YFSETQ. Trimming stripped 0 bases from V and 0 bases from J, with 7 bases between. A note on this clone: The antigen remains undetermined.

Amplification used 60 Vbeta primers and 13 Jbeta primers. Only in-frame clones appear in the TCRdb table, and some are missing; sequencing was by immunoSEQ multiplex PCR. The table has some 120,000 clones, roughly 86% seen once; the top ten hold about 1.7%. This sequence was found in a man aged 18 to 29 in good health and CMV-seronegative. The V gene is TRBV5-1, the J gene TRBJ1-6; D call uncertain. Sequenced sample: PBMCs. The CDR3 bases are TGCGCCAGCAGCTTGGCCGGGAGCTCCTATAATTCACCCCTCCACTTT. This translates into CASSLAGSSYNSPLHF.